Listed below are T cell receptor beta chains from one sample, sequenced in a study of blood T cell repertoires in COVID-19. The table came from immunoSEQ multiplex PCR; TCRdb's copy has only in-frame clones and leaves some out. The data hold about 120,000 clones, with around 89% observed a single time. The sequenced material came from peripheral blood. Receptors originate from a human donor with acute or convalescent COVID-19. The donor label of this sample is uncertain. Both conserved end residues are part of each CDR3. D genes are given only for firm matches. Not every row has a clone size; where given, it reads once, few, many or a size class.

cdr3_length	v_call	j_call	clone_size	d_call	cdr3_nt	cdr3_aa
15	TRBV7-9	TRBJ2-7	NA	NA	TGTGCCAGCACCCTAGAGGGAGCGATGCCCTACGAGCAGTACTTC	CASTLEGAMPYEQYF
15	TRBV6-2/TRBV6-3	TRBJ2-3	NA	NA	TGTGCCAGCAGTTCCACCGGGACTAGCACAGATACGCAGTATTTT	CASSSTGTSTDTQYF
14	TRBV5-4	TRBJ1-6	NA	NA	TGTGCCAGCAGCAACCGGGACTTTAATTCACCCCTCCACTTT	CASSNRDFNSPLHF
14	TRBV5-1	TRBJ1-1	NA	NA	TGCGCCAGCAGCTTGGGAACAGGGAACACTGAAGCTTTCTTT	CASSLGTGNTEAFF
15	TRBV6-6	TRBJ1-2	NA	TRBD1	TGTGCCAGCAGTTCAATACAGGGGACTTTTGATGGCTACACCTTC	CASSSIQGTFDGYTF
14	TRBV30	TRBJ1-4	once	NA	TGTGCCTGGAGTCTTGACAGTTACAATGAAAAACTGTTTTTT	CAWSLDSYNEKLFF
14	TRBV7-9	TRBJ2-7	once	TRBD1	TGTGCCAGCACCCATACAGGGGGGTCCTACGAGCAGTACTTC	CASTHTGGSYEQYF
14	TRBV5-5	TRBJ2-7	NA	NA	TGTGCCAGCAGCTCCTCCGGGGGCTCCTACGAGCAGTACTTC	CASSSSGGSYEQYF
14	TRBV7-8	TRBJ1-6	few	NA	TGTGCCAGCAGCCTCGAGGATGGCTCCTCACCCCTCCACTTT	CASSLEDGSSPLHF
15	TRBV28	TRBJ1-3	NA	NA	TGTGCCAGCAGGACGACAGGAGTCTCTGGAAACACCATATATTTT	CASRTTGVSGNTIYF
19	TRBV7-8	TRBJ2-2	once	TRBD1	TGTGCCAGCAGCCCTAGGTTGGCCGGACAGGGGGCGAGCACCGGGGAGCTGTTTTTT	CASSPRLAGQGASTGELFF
15	TRBV28	TRBJ1-1	NA	TRBD1	TGTGCCAGCAGTTTAAGCAGGGGGCCGGTCACTGAAGCTTTCTTT	CASSLSRGPVTEAFF
19	TRBV4-3	TRBJ2-2	NA	TRBD2	TGCGCCAGCAGCCATAGACTAGCGGGGGCCATCACGAACACCGGGGAGCTGTTTTTT	CASSHRLAGAITNTGELFF
15	TRBV7-2	TRBJ1-2	few	TRBD1	TGTGCCAGCAGCTTTACAGGGGGACAACACTATGGCTACACCTTC	CASSFTGGQHYGYTF
14	TRBV30	TRBJ1-4	NA	NA	TGTGCCTGGAGCGCTCGTGGGCCTTCCGAAAAACTGTTTTTT	CAWSARGPSEKLFF
15	TRBV28	TRBJ2-1	NA	TRBD2	TGTGCCAGCAGTCGAGGGACTAGCGGGAACAATGAGCAGTTCTTC	CASSRGTSGNNEQFF
13	TRBV19	TRBJ2-3	NA	NA	TGTGCCAGTAATACGCAGGGCTCAGATACGCAGTATTTT	CASNTQGSDTQYF
15	TRBV5-1	TRBJ2-7	NA	NA	TGCGCCAGCAGCCCGACCCCAGGGGGGAAGTACGAGCAGTACTTC	CASSPTPGGKYEQYF
17	TRBV25-1	TRBJ1-4	NA	TRBD1	TGTGCCAGCAGTGGACGAAGACAGGGGAGAGGTAATGAAAAACTGTTTTTT	CASSGRRQGRGNEKLFF
13	TRBV4-2	TRBJ1-1	NA	NA	TGTGCCAGCAGCCAAGACCCCAGAACTGAAGCTTTCTTT	CASSQDPRTEAFF
12	TRBV28	TRBJ1-1	NA	NA	TGTGCCAGCAGTCTACAGGGAACTGAAGCTTTCTTT	CASSLQGTEAFF
15	TRBV6-5	TRBJ2-5	NA	TRBD2	TGTGCCAGCAGTCCCTGGGGGGAGGGAGGAGAGACCCAGTACTTC	CASSPWGEGGETQYF
19	TRBV5-4	TRBJ2-6	NA	TRBD2	TGTGCCAGCAGCTTGGGGCCTAACGGGGGGGCGGCTGGGGCCAACGTCCTGACTTTC	CASSLGPNGGAAGANVLTF
16	TRBV14	TRBJ2-1	NA	TRBD1	TGTGCCAGCAGCGGAAAGGACAGGGGCCCCTACAATGAGCAGTTCTTC	CASSGKDRGPYNEQFF
15	TRBV6-5	TRBJ1-4	NA	TRBD1	TGTGCCAGCAGTTTCCCAGGACAGGGTAATGAAAAACTGTTTTTT	CASSFPGQGNEKLFF
14	TRBV29-1	TRBJ1-4	NA	TRBD1	TGCAGCGTTGGCGCCGGGACAGGGGTTGAAAAACTGTTTTTT	CSVGAGTGVEKLFF
18	TRBV7-9	TRBJ2-2	NA	TRBD2	TGTGCCAGCAGCTTAGAGGACCTAGCGGGAGGGGACACCGGGGAGCTGTTTTTT	CASSLEDLAGGDTGELFF
13	TRBV18	TRBJ1-1	NA	TRBD1	TGTGCCAGCTCACCAAGGGGACAGCAAACAGCTTTCTTT	CASSPRGQQTAFF
17	TRBV25-1	TRBJ1-2	once	NA	TGTGCCAGCAGTGAATATAGGCGTCGGGGTGATTACTATGGCTACACCTTC	CASSEYRRRGDYYGYTF
15	TRBV4-2	TRBJ1-6	NA	NA	TGTGCCAGCAGCCAAGAAACGCAGGGGTATTCACCCCTCCACTTT	CASSQETQGYSPLHF
15	TRBV5-1	TRBJ2-5	NA	NA	TGCGCCAGCAGCTTGGCTTTAGATAGGGGAGAGACCCAGTACTTC	CASSLALDRGETQYF
15	TRBV25-1	TRBJ2-1	NA	NA	TGTGCCAGCAGTGAATTAGAGCTCTCCTACAATGAGCAGTTCTTC	CASSELELSYNEQFF
14	TRBV28	TRBJ1-1	once	TRBD1	TGTGCCAGCAGTTTACCTACGGACAGGTTTGAAGCTTTCTTT	CASSLPTDRFEAFF
12	TRBV19	TRBJ1-2	NA	NA	TGTGCCAGTAGTCCAGGGGACTATGGCTACACCTTC	CASSPGDYGYTF
13	TRBV5-6	TRBJ1-2	NA	NA	TGTGCCAGCAGCTTGACAGGGCTTGATGGCTACACCTTC	CASSLTGLDGYTF
17	TRBV6-2/TRBV6-3	TRBJ2-5	few	NA	TGTGCCAGCAGTTACCTCCGGCTTGTCGGGTCCCAAGAGACCCAGTACTTC	CASSYLRLVGSQETQYF
15	TRBV19	TRBJ1-6	NA	NA	TGTGCCAGTAGTGTTACAGGGTTGGATAATTCACCCCTCCACTTT	CASSVTGLDNSPLHF
17	TRBV4-1	TRBJ2-2	NA	TRBD1	TGCGCCAGCAGCCAAGATCCGAGACAGGGTGGGGCCGGGGAGCTGTTTTTT	CASSQDPRQGGAGELFF
16	TRBV19	TRBJ1-1	NA	TRBD1	TGTGCCAGTAGTGCCCTGAGAGGACAGGGGTTGCCTGAAGCTTTCTTT	CASSALRGQGLPEAFF
17	TRBV1	TRBJ2-3	NA	NA	TGCACCAGCAGCCAAGTGAGTAGCGGGGGGAGCACAGATACGCAGTATTTT	CTSSQVSSGGSTDTQYF
13	TRBV28	TRBJ2-3	once	TRBD1	TGTGCCAGCAGCCAGGACAGGGCAGATACGCAGTATTTT	CASSQDRADTQYF
14	TRBV27	TRBJ2-1	NA	TRBD1	TGTGCCAGCAGACCCGGGACAGGATACAATGAGCAGTTCTTC	CASRPGTGYNEQFF
15	TRBV6-5	TRBJ2-5	NA	TRBD1	TGTGCCAGCAGTTACGCCGGGACAGGGAGAGAGACCCAGTACTTC	CASSYAGTGRETQYF
16	TRBV5-1	TRBJ1-3	NA	NA	TGCGCCAGCAGCTTAAACCCTCCAGACTATGGAAACACCATATATTTT	CASSLNPPDYGNTIYF
15	TRBV6-1	TRBJ2-3	NA	NA	TGTGCCAGCAGTGAAATCGACCCGAGGGTAGATACGCAGTATTTT	CASSEIDPRVDTQYF
14	TRBV28	TRBJ1-2	few	TRBD1	TGTGCCAGCAGTTTAGGCCAGGACAGGGCTGGCTACACCTTC	CASSLGQDRAGYTF
17	TRBV7-2	TRBJ1-2	NA	TRBD1	TGTGCCAGCAGCTCCAAGGGTACTACAGGGGGGCGTCATGGCTACACCTTC	CASSSKGTTGGRHGYTF